Listed below are T cell receptor beta chains from one sample, sequenced in a study of blood T cell repertoires in COVID-19. This table comes from immunoSEQ multiplex PCR, and its TCRdb copy is limited to in-frame clones, with some not included. Of roughly 260,000 clones in the sample, roughly 86% were seen once. The sequencing input was peripheral blood. The receptors originated from a woman aged 45-59 years with acute or convalescent COVID-19. Both conserved end residues are part of each CDR3. A D gene is named only where the DNA matches it firmly. Clone sizes are given selectively: once, few, many, or a class where the clone is expanded.

v_call	d_call	j_call	clone_size	cdr3_aa	cdr3_nt
TRBV18	TRBD1	TRBJ1-1	-	CASSRTGIMNTEAFF	TGTGCCAGCTCACGGACAGGGATCATGAACACTGAAGCTTTCTTT
TRBV5-1	TRBD1	TRBJ1-2	-	CASSVQGADYGYTF	TGCGCCAGCAGCGTCCAGGGGGCAGACTATGGCTACACCTTC
TRBV11-2	-	TRBJ1-2	-	CASSTYRDTEANYGYTF	TGTGCCAGCAGCACCTACCGGGACACGGAAGCTAACTATGGCTACACCTTC
TRBV7-9	TRBD1	TRBJ1-2	-	CAIPDRVYGYTF	TGTGCCATTCCGGACAGGGTCTATGGCTACACCTTC
TRBV7-9	-	TRBJ1-4	-	CASSLEGGAELFF	TGTGCCAGCAGCTTAGAGGGAGGTGCGGAACTGTTTTTT
TRBV4-1	TRBD1	TRBJ1-6	-	CASSQEDRVHSPLHF	TGCGCCAGCAGCCAGGAGGACAGGGTCCATTCACCCCTCCACTTT
TRBV28	-	TRBJ2-7	-	CASSLWGSIYEQYF	TGTGCCAGCAGTTTATGGGGCAGTATCTACGAGCAGTACTTC
TRBV4-1	-	TRBJ2-1	-	CASSQNVAVNNEQFF	TGCGCCAGCAGCCAAAACGTAGCGGTGAACAATGAGCAGTTCTTC
TRBV19	-	TRBJ2-7	-	CASRRNRESSYEQYF	TGTGCCAGTAGGAGGAACAGGGAGAGCTCCTACGAGCAGTACTTC
TRBV12-3/TRBV12-4	TRBD1	TRBJ2-1	-	CASSIDRAREQFF	TGTGCCAGCAGCATTGACAGGGCTCGGGAGCAGTTCTTC
TRBV6-1	-	TRBJ1-2	few	CASSGPRGLGIFYGYTF	TGTGCCAGCAGTGGCCCGAGGGGGTTGGGAATTTTTTATGGCTACACCTTC
TRBV9	TRBD2	TRBJ2-2	-	CASSVLAGTGELFF	TGTGCCAGCAGCGTCCTAGCGGGCACCGGGGAGCTGTTTTTT
TRBV11-3	-	TRBJ2-5	-	CASSLNKRETQYF	TGTGCCAGCAGCCTGAACAAGCGAGAGACCCAGTACTTC
TRBV9	TRBD1	TRBJ2-7	-	CASSRPGTGYDEQYF	TGTGCCAGCAGCAGGCCCGGGACAGGGTATGACGAGCAGTACTTC
TRBV7-3	-	TRBJ2-2	-	CASSFYDTGELFF	TGTGCCAGCAGCTTCTATGACACCGGGGAGCTGTTTTTT
TRBV9	-	TRBJ1-6	-	CASSVERVNSPLHF	TGTGCCAGCAGCGTAGAGAGAGTGAATTCACCCCTCCACTTT
TRBV15	TRBD1	TRBJ2-7	few	CATSIKRGQGPYEQYF	TGTGCCACCAGCATAAAACGGGGACAGGGGCCCTACGAGCAGTACTTC
TRBV7-2	TRBD1	TRBJ1-4	-	CASSPTGDLLKLFF	TGTGCCAGCAGCCCCACAGGGGACTTGTTGAAACTGTTTTTT
TRBV27	TRBD1	TRBJ2-2	once	CASSRNTRTGGNLLSGELFF	TGTGCCAGCAGTCGCAACACCCGGACAGGGGGGAATTTGTTGTCCGGGGAGCTGTTTTTT
TRBV18	TRBD2	TRBJ2-1	-	CASSESGTSAYNEQFF	TGTGCCAGCTCAGAGTCCGGGACTAGCGCCTACAATGAGCAGTTCTTC
TRBV5-4	-	TRBJ2-5	once	CASSPGGREKTQYF	TGTGCCAGCAGCCCCGGGGGGCGCGAAAAGACCCAGTACTTC
TRBV2	-	TRBJ2-4	-	CATQQGGTAKNIQYF	TGTGCCACCCAACAGGGTGGTACGGCCAAAAACATTCAGTACTTC
TRBV7-3	-	TRBJ1-1	once	CASSFTGRPYTEAFF	TGTGCCAGCAGCTTTACAGGGCGGCCTTACACTGAAGCTTTCTTT
TRBV10-3	TRBD1	TRBJ2-1	-	CAISDPRQGSSYNEQFF	TGTGCCATCAGTGACCCCAGACAGGGCAGCTCCTACAATGAGCAGTTCTTC
TRBV7-8	TRBD1	TRBJ1-2	-	CASSLDSGGIGGYTF	TGTGCCAGCAGCTTAGATTCAGGGGGCATAGGTGGCTACACCTTC
TRBV6-5	TRBD1	TRBJ1-3	once	CASRRYRGRNTIYF	TGTGCCAGCAGGCGCTACAGGGGTAGAAACACCATATATTTT
TRBV2	-	TRBJ1-4	-	CASRAGASNEKLFF	TGTGCCAGCAGGGCAGGGGCCTCTAATGAAAAACTGTTTTTT
TRBV11-2	TRBD1	TRBJ1-5	-	CASSPDRRPHQPQHF	TGTGCCAGCAGCCCGGACAGGCGACCCCATCAGCCCCAGCATTTT
TRBV6-2/TRBV6-3	-	TRBJ1-5	-	CASSKGPLPTDQPQHF	TGTGCCAGCAGTAAGGGGCCGTTGCCAACAGATCAGCCCCAGCATTTT
TRBV6-2/TRBV6-3	-	TRBJ2-1	-	CASSYPPSWSRYYNEQFF	TGTGCCAGCAGTTACCCCCCTAGCTGGAGTCGCTACTACAATGAGCAGTTCTTC
TRBV11-2	TRBD1	TRBJ2-2	-	CASSPLTGGITGELFF	TGTGCCAGCAGCCCTCTGACAGGGGGCATCACCGGGGAGCTGTTTTTT
TRBV19	-	TRBJ2-6	-	CASSLGANSGANVLTF	TGTGCCAGTAGTTTAGGGGCTAACTCTGGGGCCAACGTCCTGACTTTC
TRBV27	TRBD1	TRBJ2-7	-	CASSRGTVSPYWQYF	TGTGCCAGCAGCAGAGGGACAGTGAGTCCATATTGGCAGTACTTC
TRBV7-2	-	TRBJ2-3	-	CASSLGWRDSRADTQYF	TGTGCCAGCAGCTTAGGTTGGCGGGACTCCCGGGCCGATACGCAGTATTTT
TRBV10-3	TRBD1	TRBJ1-1	-	CAIRPGQGNTEAFF	TGTGCCATCAGACCGGGACAGGGGAACACTGAAGCTTTCTTT
TRBV7-2	-	TRBJ2-7	-	CASSLVASEAYEQYF	TGTGCCAGCAGCTTAGTGGCTAGCGAGGCCTACGAGCAGTACTTC
TRBV4-3	-	TRBJ1-4	-	CASSQGLGEKLFF	TGCGCCAGCAGCCAGGGACTCGGAGAAAAACTGTTTTTT
TRBV10-2	TRBD2	TRBJ2-5	-	CASSELGLAEETQYF	TGCGCCAGCAGTGAGTTGGGACTAGCGGAAGAGACCCAGTACTTC
TRBV24-1	-	TRBJ2-7	-	CATSVGHQVITYEQYF	TGTGCCACCAGTGTGGGCCACCAGGTGATTACCTACGAGCAGTACTTC
TRBV7-6	-	TRBJ2-5	-	CASSPGHKETQYF	TGTGCCAGCAGCCCGGGACACAAAGAGACCCAGTACTTC
TRBV4-2	TRBD1	TRBJ1-5	many	CASSQLPRLGQGDNQPQHF	TGTGCCAGCAGCCAACTCCCCCGTCTCGGACAGGGAGACAATCAGCCCCAGCATTTT
TRBV28	TRBD1	TRBJ1-1	-	CASRNTGGIEAFF	TGTGCCAGCAGAAATACAGGGGGGATCGAGGCTTTCTTT
TRBV27	TRBD2	TRBJ2-4	once	CASRERSLAAAKNIQYF	TGTGCCAGCAGGGAACGAAGTCTAGCGGCGGCCAAAAACATTCAGTACTTC
TRBV7-8	-	TRBJ2-5	once	CASSLERRRPLGETQYF	TGTGCCAGCAGCTTAGAGAGGCGGCGGCCGCTCGGGGAGACCCAGTACTTC
TRBV20-1	-	TRBJ2-5	-	CSASEGVSETQYF	TGCAGTGCTAGTGAAGGGGTTAGCGAGACCCAGTACTTC
TRBV3-1/TRBV3-2	-	TRBJ2-7	-	CASSQDARESEQYF	TGTGCCAGCAGCCAAGATGCCAGGGAAAGCGAGCAGTACTTC
TRBV7-3	TRBD2	TRBJ2-2	-	CASSSGLGDTGELFF	TGTGCCAGCAGCTCGGGACTAGGGGACACCGGGGAGCTGTTTTTT
TRBV28	TRBD1	TRBJ1-1	-	CASSQRTGWGNAEAFF	TGTGCCAGCAGTCAAAGGACAGGGTGGGGTAACGCTGAAGCTTTCTTT
TRBV19	-	TRBJ1-5	-	CASRTPGRNQPQHF	TGTGCCAGTAGGACCCCAGGGAGGAATCAGCCCCAGCATTTT
TRBV30	-	TRBJ1-3	-	CAWSVIVGNTIYF	TGTGCCTGGAGTGTAATCGTCGGTAACACCATATATTTT
TRBV4-2	TRBD1	TRBJ2-1	-	CASSQGGAMRQGSTYNEQFF	TGTGCCAGCAGCCAAGGAGGGGCTATGAGACAGGGGTCTACCTACAATGAGCAGTTCTTC
TRBV10-3	TRBD2	TRBJ2-3	-	CAIRASGPTDTQYF	TGTGCCATCAGGGCTAGCGGACCCACAGATACGCAGTATTTT
TRBV7-9	-	TRBJ2-1	-	CASSFLGGAVWDEQFF	TGTGCCAGCAGCTTTCTTGGGGGGGCGGTTTGGGATGAGCAGTTCTTC
TRBV6-1	-	TRBJ2-3	-	CASSESRVTDTQYF	TGTGCCAGCAGTGAATCGAGGGTTACAGATACGCAGTATTTT
TRBV11-3	TRBD1	TRBJ2-7	-	CASSLGGGESYEQYF	TGTGCCAGCAGCTTAGGAGGGGGCGAATCCTACGAGCAGTACTTC
TRBV27	TRBD2	TRBJ2-7	-	CASSLLLAGGSSYEQYF	TGTGCCAGCAGTTTATTACTAGCGGGAGGGAGCTCCTACGAGCAGTACTTC
TRBV19	TRBD1	TRBJ1-4	once	CASTRQGIATNEKLFF	TGTGCCAGTACCCGACAGGGGATTGCAACTAATGAAAAACTGTTTTTT
TRBV7-2	TRBD2	TRBJ2-3	-	CADSAGGTDTQYF	TGTGCCGACTCAGCGGGAGGCACAGATACGCAGTATTTT
TRBV6-5	-	TRBJ2-7	-	CASRYTTGGGRYEQYF	TGTGCCAGCAGATACACCACCGGAGGGGGCCGCTACGAGCAGTACTTC
TRBV20-1	-	TRBJ2-6	once	CSAGGHGSSGANVLTF	TGCAGTGCTGGTGGACACGGCAGCTCTGGGGCCAACGTCCTGACTTTC